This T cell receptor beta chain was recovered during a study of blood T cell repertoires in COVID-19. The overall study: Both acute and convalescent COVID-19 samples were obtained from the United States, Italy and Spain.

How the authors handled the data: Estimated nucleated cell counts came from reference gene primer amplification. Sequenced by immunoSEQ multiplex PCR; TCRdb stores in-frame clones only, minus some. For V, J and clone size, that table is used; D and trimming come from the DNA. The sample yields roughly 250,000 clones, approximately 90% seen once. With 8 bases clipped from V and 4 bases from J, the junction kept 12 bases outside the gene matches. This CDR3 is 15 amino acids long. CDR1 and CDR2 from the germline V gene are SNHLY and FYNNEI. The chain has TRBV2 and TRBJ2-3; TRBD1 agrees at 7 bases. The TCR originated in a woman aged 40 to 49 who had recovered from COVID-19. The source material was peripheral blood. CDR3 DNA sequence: TGTGCCAGCGGGCAACCGACAGGGTCCGCAGATACGCAGTATTTT. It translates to CASGQPTGSADTQYF.